The present T cell receptor (beta chain) was sequenced within a study of blood T cell repertoires in COVID-19. Germline CDR1 MGHRA, CDR2 YSYEKL. Trimming took off 4 bases at V and 3 bases at J, with 15 bases between the two ends. This CDR3 spans 15 amino acids. In the original processing: The authors estimated nucleated cell counts from reference gene primer amplification. Clones were read by immunoSEQ multiplex PCR, and TCRdb kept only the in-frame ones, dropping some. That table supplies the V and J calls and clone size; D and trimming were determined from the DNA. Of fewer than 300,000 clones in the sample, 80% to 90% were seen once. It was during active infection that Seattle patients were enrolled and then longitudinally followed.

The J gene is TRBJ1-2, the V gene TRBV4-1; a weak D match, TRBD1 (5 bases). The sample consisted of peripheral blood. The TCR comes from a woman between 45 and 65 years old with COVID-19, enrolled during active disease. The CDR3 here is CASSREQEAYYGYTF. CDR3 DNA sequence: TGCGCCAGCAGCCGAGAACAGGAAGCCTACTATGGCTACACCTTC.